A single sample is the source of the 24 T cell receptor beta chains below, sequenced in a study of somatic mutations in cytotoxic T cells in rheumatoid arthritis. Generated by immunoSEQ multiplex PCR, the TCRdb table keeps only in-frame clones and is missing some. The sample includes approximately 21,000 clones, about four fifths of them seen just once. The sample taken for sequencing was CD8+ T cells sorted from blood. These receptors were collected from an adult with rheumatoid arthritis.

V gene TRBV4-1 combines with J gene TRBJ2-5; D is perhaps TRBD2 (6 bases). Germline V gene lookup returns CDR1 MGHRA and CDR2 YSYEKL. CDR3 length: 14 residues. V lost 4 bases to trimming and J lost 4 bases, with 13 bases between them. The CDR3 DNA reads TGCGCCAGCAGCCGAGAGGAGGGGACAGAGACCCAGTACTTC. Translation: CASSREEGTETQYF.

The sample holds one count of this clone. This chain uses TRBV4-2 with TRBJ2-7; no clear D gene. CDR3 length equals 13 residues. V lost 1 base and J 1 base, leaving 5 bases between the germline ends. In germline, CDR1 is LGHNA, CDR2 YNFKEQ. The CDR3: CASSQVESYEQYF. CDR3 coding DNA: TGTGCCAGCAGCCAAGTGGAATCCTACGAGCAGTACTTC.

In its sample, this clone was seen a few times. The gene calls are TRBV5-8 and TRBJ2-7; D gene ambiguous. This CDR3 is 14 amino acids long. V was clipped by 0 bases and J by 2 bases, with 9 bases between them. CDR1 and CDR2 from the germline V gene are SGHTS and YDEGEE. DNA for the CDR3: TGTGCCAGCAGCTTGGGGCAGCGAACCTACGAGCAGTACTTC. It translates to CASSLGQRTYEQYF.

V usage is TRBV19 and J usage is TRBJ1-2; possibly TRBD1 for D (6 bases). The V gene lost 2 bases and the J gene lost 5 bases, with 12 bases spanning the gap. Per germline, CDR1 LNHDA and CDR2 SQIVND (reference sequence). There are 14 residues in the CDR3. The DNA for the CDR3 is TGTGCCAGTAGTATAAATCCAGGGGTTTATGGCTACACCTTC. Residues: CASSINPGVYGYTF.

The V call is TRBV6-6, the J call TRBJ2-1, with 11 bases lining up with TRBD2. V lost 8 bases, J lost 7 bases, and 10 bases stayed unmatched. CDR1 MNHNY and CDR2 SVGAGI come from the germline V gene (reference sequence). CDR3 length: 15 residues. DNA of the CDR3: TGTGCCAGCGGTAGTAGCGGGGGGGCAAAAAATGAGCAGTTCTTC. Protein sequence: CASGSSGGAKNEQFF.

V is TRBV29-1 and J is TRBJ2-2; D ambiguous. This CDR3 is 11 amino acids long. In germline, CDR1 is SQVTM, CDR2 ANQGSEA. V was pared by 7 bases and J by 1 base, with 4 bases between. CDR3 protein: CSGVNTGELFF. The CDR3 nucleotides are TGCAGCGGTGTGAACACCGGGGAGCTGTTTTTT.

This chain joins TRBV29-1 and TRBJ2-3; D gene uncertain. The V gene lost 8 bases and the J gene lost 0 bases, with 12 bases spanning the gap. Germline-derived CDR1 and CDR2 are SQVTM and ANQGSEA. The CDR3 is 13 residues long. CDR3 in amino acids: CSWATPSTDTQYF. The CDR3 nucleotides are TGCAGCTGGGCCACCCCTAGCACAGATACGCAGTATTTT.

The chain recombines TRBV14 with TRBJ2-7; D might be TRBD1 (6 bases). V was trimmed by 3 bases and J by 3 bases, leaving 12 bases between them. The CDR3 runs to 14 residues. Germline CDR1 reads SGHDN; CDR2 reads FVKESK. CDR3 protein: CASSQGIGGYEQYF. The CDR3 nucleotides are TGTGCCAGCAGCCAGGGGATAGGGGGCTACGAGCAGTACTTC.

The rearrangement links TRBV5-4 to TRBJ1-6; D ambiguous. V shed 4 bases and J shed 3 bases, with 14 bases lying between them. From germline, CDR1 is SGHNT and CDR2 YYREEE (reference sequence). This CDR3 spans 16 amino acids. CDR3 in DNA: TGTGCCAGCAGCCCGAAACCTAATAACTATAATTCACCCCTCCACTTT. Translating it yields CASSPKPNNYNSPLHF.

This chain connects TRBV5-1 to TRBJ1-1, with a possible D match to TRBD1 (5 bases). The CDR3 has 12 amino acids. Trimming took off 7 bases at V and 10 bases at J, with 17 bases between the two ends. The germline gives CDR1 SGHRS, CDR2 YFSETQ. The CDR3 region has the DNA TGCGCCAGCCTAGGGGTGGGGACGCGAGCTTTCTTT. It specifies CASLGVGTRAFF.

This clone has just a few counts. The chain couples TRBV7-9 to TRBJ2-7; a possible D gene is TRBD2 (5 bases). Per germline, CDR1 SEHNR and CDR2 FQNEAQ (reference sequence). CDR3 length equals 12 residues. V shed 6 bases and J shed 7 bases, with 13 bases lying between them. As DNA, the CDR3 is TGTGCCAGCAGGTTCGCGGAGGCGGAGCAGTACTTC. It specifies CASRFAEAEQYF.

This clone was seen just once. This sequence joins TRBV28 and TRBJ1-5, with a weak D call TRBD1 (5 bases). The V end lost 1 base, the J end lost 8 bases, and 9 bases lay between the germline ends. Per the germline V gene, CDR1 is MDHEN and CDR2 is SYDVKM. The CDR3 length is 13 residues. The CDR3 sequence is CASSLFLGEPQHF. As DNA, the CDR3 is TGTGCCAGCAGTTTATTCTTAGGGGAGCCCCAGCATTTT.

The chain links TRBV2 to TRBJ2-1; TRBD2 matches at 11 bases. J was trimmed by 5 bases and V by 5 bases; bases with no gene match: 8. This CDR3 comprises 16 residues. Germline V gene lookup returns CDR1 SNHLY and CDR2 FYNNEI. CDR3 region: CASSSPSGGIDNEQFF. DNA for the CDR3: TGTGCCAGCAGTTCCCCTAGCGGGGGGATCGACAATGAGCAGTTCTTC.

The chain uses TRBV27 and TRBJ1-1, with D uncertain. The CDR3 is 14 residues long. Germline CDR1 MNHEY, CDR2 SMNVEV (reference sequence). Trimming left V 5 bases short and J 8 bases short, with 18 bases between. In nucleotides, the CDR3 is TGTGCCAGCAGTGCCCTATCCACGGGGTCCGAAGCTTTCTTT. Residues: CASSALSTGSEAFF.

This clone is categorized as large (0.1 to 1%). DNA for the CDR3: TGTGCCAGCAGCGTCTCCCGCATATCCAGGGGCTACGAGCAGTACTTC. Amino acids: CASSVSRISRGYEQYF. The V gene is TRBV5-6, the J gene TRBJ2-7, with TRBD1 as a possible D gene (6 bases). The CDR3 runs to 16 residues. V lost 4 bases and J lost 3, with 20 bases in between. Germline V CDR1 and CDR2: SGHDT, YYEEEE. The full variable domain, with the rest looked up from reference TRBV5-6 and TRBJ2-7, is DAGVTQSPTHLIKTRGQQVTLRCSPKSGHDTVSWYQQALGQGPQFIFQYYEEEERQRGNFPDRFSGHQFPNYSSELNVNALLLGDSALYLCASSVSRISRGYEQYFGPGTRLTVT.

V gene TRBV4-1 combines with J gene TRBJ1-2; the match to TRBD1 covers 8 bases. This CDR3 has 14 residues. Germline CDR1 and CDR2: MGHRA and YSYEKL. Trimming cost V 4 bases and J 8 bases; bases outside gene matches: 9. CDR3 nucleotides: TGCGCCAGCAGCCCGGGACAGGCAGCAGGGGGCTACACCTTC. Amino acids: CASSPGQAAGGYTF.

This clone turned up a few times. The chain is built from TRBV4-2 and TRBJ2-2; 10 nucleotides align to TRBD2. Looked up from germline, CDR1 is LGHNA and CDR2 is YNFKEQ. V trimming: 6 bases; J trimming: 7 bases; junction bases outside the gene matches: 5. The CDR3 has 14 residues. The CDR3 loop is CASRELAGLGELFF. Written as DNA, the CDR3 is TGTGCCAGCAGAGAACTAGCGGGGCTCGGGGAGCTGTTTTTT.

The table lists this clone with a count of one. The rearrangement links TRBV5-1 to TRBJ2-1; 10 bases line up with TRBD2. Germline CDR1 is SGHRS and CDR2 is YFSETQ. This CDR3 region has 14 residues. V dropped 4 bases and J dropped 7; count of bases not matched to a gene: 5. The CDR3 is CASSPGSGGNEQFF. The CDR3 DNA follows: TGCGCCAGCAGCCCCGGTAGCGGGGGGAATGAGCAGTTCTTC.

This clone was detected only a few times. The chain uses TRBV4-1 and TRBJ1-1; 8 nucleotides align to TRBD1. The CDR3 sequence is 15 residues long. Per the germline V gene, CDR1 is MGHRA and CDR2 is YSYEKL. Trimming took 4 bases from V and 1 from J; bases not matched to a gene: 5. The CDR3, as DNA: TGCGCCAGCAGCCCGATGGGGACAGGGAACACTGAAGCTTTCTTT. Its translation is CASSPMGTGNTEAFF.

The chain combines TRBV7-9 with TRBJ2-1; no clear D. Trimming took off 8 bases at V and 3 bases at J, with 11 bases between the two ends. Per the germline V gene, CDR1 is SEHNR and CDR2 is FQNEAQ (reference sequence). This CDR3 comprises 13 residues. The CDR3 DNA sequence: TGTGCCAGCGGCACCGACAACTACAATGAGCAGTTCTTC. Translated, it gives CASGTDNYNEQFF.

The chain has TRBV6-6 and TRBJ2-7; tentatively, D is TRBD2 (6 bases). Germline V CDR1 and CDR2: MNHNY, SVGAGI (reference sequence). V lost 7 bases and J lost 4, with 17 bases in between. There are 14 residues in the CDR3. This chain's CDR3 is CASTIGAGPYEQYF. CDR3 DNA: TGTGCCAGCACCATCGGGGCGGGGCCGTACGAGCAGTACTTC.

This sequence joins TRBV4-1 and TRBJ2-2; the match to TRBD1 covers 8 bases. After removal of 1 base from V and 4 bases from J, the junction contained 2 bases not matched to a gene. The CDR3 totals 15 residues. Germline assignment: CDR1 MGHRA and CDR2 YSYEKL. CDR3 coding DNA: TGCGCCAGCAGCCAAGGACAGGGGAGCACCGGGGAGCTGTTTTTT. Translating it yields CASSQGQGSTGELFF.

The chain has TRBV19 and TRBJ1-6, with TRBD1 as a possible D gene (6 bases). Trimming stripped 5 bases from V and 8 bases from J, with 13 bases between. This CDR3 is 14 amino acids long. CDR1 and CDR2 (germline): LNHDA, SQIVND (reference sequence). The CDR3 nucleotides read TGTGCCAGTAGTGGCCGGGACAACGATTCACCCCTCCACTTT. Translating gives CASSGRDNDSPLHF.

The chain combines TRBV4-3 with TRBJ2-2; D unclear. The CDR3 is 15 amino acids. Germline CDR1 and CDR2: LGHNA and YSLEER. V was shortened by 0 bases and J by 3 bases, with 8 bases between the two germline ends. The CDR3 here is CASSQEEWDTGELFF. The CDR3 DNA reads TGCGCCAGCAGCCAAGAAGAGTGGGACACCGGGGAGCTGTTTTTT.